These 2 T cell receptor beta chains were all obtained from the same sample, sequenced in a study of cytomegalovirus exposure and HLA in healthy donors. Sequenced by immunoSEQ multiplex PCR; TCRdb stores in-frame clones only, minus some. The sample contains 150,000 to 200,000 clones, roughly 84% of which appear only once. Material for sequencing was PBMCs. All receptors derive from a man aged 30-40 years in good health and CMV-seropositive.

The chain uses TRBV29-1 and TRBJ2-3, with D perhaps matching TRBD2 (6 bases). Trimming stripped 7 bases from V and 7 bases from J, with 21 bases between. This CDR3 region has 14 residues. Germline assignment: CDR1 SQVTM and CDR2 ANQGSEA. DNA for the CDR3: TGCAGCGCCGTAACCATTGTGGGAGGAAATACGCAGTATTTT. It codes for CSAVTIVGGNTQYF.

The genes are TRBV5-4 and TRBJ2-2; 9 positions agree with TRBD1. The CDR3 is 17 amino acids. V shed 0 bases and J 8 bases; nucleotides not matched to a gene: 11. Germline V lookup: CDR1 SGHNT, CDR2 YYREEE (reference sequence). DNA for the CDR3: TGTGCCAGCAGCTTGGCCTCCGGGACAGGGACTTTAGGGGAGCTGTTTTTT. It specifies CASSLASGTGTLGELFF.